The present TCR beta chain was sequenced within a study of OX40 agonist ivuxolimab in advanced cancers. Overall study context: Patients treated during dose escalation were battling hepatocellular carcinoma, melanoma, renal cell or head and neck cancer. Age averaged 60 years (range about 23 to 80), and less than 85% were male. Participants could have had prior anti-PD-1, anti-PD-L1 or anti-CTLA-4 therapy, and 40% had some.

Notes on this clone: Its specificity is not known.

TCRdb's table, derived via immunoSEQ multiplex PCR, lists solely in-frame clones and lacks some. The sample has over 45,000 clones; around four fifths are singletons. The study's findings and limits: Expanded clones were, on average, more numerous among CD8+ T cells than CD4+.

The material sequenced was CD4+ or CD8+ T cells sorted from blood, taken in a trial of the OX40 agonist ivuxolimab. This sequence was found in an adult with an advanced solid tumor such as melanoma, head and neck, liver or kidney cancer.

CDR3 bases: TGTGCCATCAGTGAGTCGACACTCGTAGAAGGCAATCAGCCCCAGCATTTT. It specifies CAISESTLVEGNQPQHF. J is TRBJ1-5 and V is TRBV10-3; D uncertain. V was shortened by 0 bases and J by 2 bases, with 14 bases between the two germline ends. Germline values: CDR1 ENHRY, CDR2 SYGVKD. This CDR3 has 17 residues.